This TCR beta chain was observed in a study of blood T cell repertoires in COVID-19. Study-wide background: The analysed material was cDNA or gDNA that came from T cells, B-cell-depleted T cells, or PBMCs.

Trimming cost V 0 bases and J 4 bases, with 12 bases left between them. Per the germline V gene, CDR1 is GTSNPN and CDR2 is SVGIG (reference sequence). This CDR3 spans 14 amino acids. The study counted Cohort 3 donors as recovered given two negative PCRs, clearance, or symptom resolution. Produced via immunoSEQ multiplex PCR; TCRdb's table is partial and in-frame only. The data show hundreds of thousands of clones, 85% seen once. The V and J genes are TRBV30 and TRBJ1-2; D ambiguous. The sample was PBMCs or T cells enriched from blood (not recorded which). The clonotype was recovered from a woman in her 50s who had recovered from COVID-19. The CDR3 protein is CAWSVLGSAYGYTF. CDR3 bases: TGTGCCTGGAGTGTACTCGGGTCCGCCTATGGCTACACCTTC. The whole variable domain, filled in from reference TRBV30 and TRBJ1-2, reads SQTIHQWPATLVQPVGSPLSLECTVEGTSNPNLYWYRQAAGRGLQLLFYSVGIGQISSEVPQNLSASRPQDRQFILSSKKLLLSDSGFYLCAWSVLGSAYGYTFGSGTRLTVV.